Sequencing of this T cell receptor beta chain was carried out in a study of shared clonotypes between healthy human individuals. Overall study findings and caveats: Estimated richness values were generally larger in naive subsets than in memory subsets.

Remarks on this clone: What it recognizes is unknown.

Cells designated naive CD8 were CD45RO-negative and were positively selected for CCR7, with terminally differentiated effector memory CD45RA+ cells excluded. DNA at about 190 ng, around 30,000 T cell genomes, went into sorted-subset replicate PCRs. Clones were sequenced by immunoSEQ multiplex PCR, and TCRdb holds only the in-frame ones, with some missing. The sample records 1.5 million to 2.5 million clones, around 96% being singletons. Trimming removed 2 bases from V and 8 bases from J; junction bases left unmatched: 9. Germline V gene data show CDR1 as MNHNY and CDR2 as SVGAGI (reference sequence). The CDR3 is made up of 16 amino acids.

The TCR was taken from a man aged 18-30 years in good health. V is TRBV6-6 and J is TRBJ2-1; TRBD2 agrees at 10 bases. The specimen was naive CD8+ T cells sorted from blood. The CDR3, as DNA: TGTGCCAGCAGTTACCAGGCTAGCGGGAGATTGGATGAGCAGTTCTTC. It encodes CASSYQASGRLDEQFF.